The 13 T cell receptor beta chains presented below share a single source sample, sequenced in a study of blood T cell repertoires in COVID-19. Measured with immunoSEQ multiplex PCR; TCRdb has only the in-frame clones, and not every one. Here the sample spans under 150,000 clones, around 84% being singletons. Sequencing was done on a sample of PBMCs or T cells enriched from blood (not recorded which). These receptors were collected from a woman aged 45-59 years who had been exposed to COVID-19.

CDR3 nucleotide sequence: TGCGCCAGCAGCTTTAGGGGTCAAGGCAATGAGCAGTTCTTC. Amino acids: CASSFRGQGNEQFF. This rearrangement joins TRBV5-1 to TRBJ2-1; D is possibly TRBD1 (5 bases). Trimming left V 2 bases short and J 6 bases short, with 12 bases between. Germline assignment: CDR1 SGHRS and CDR2 YFSETQ. This CDR3 has 14 residues.

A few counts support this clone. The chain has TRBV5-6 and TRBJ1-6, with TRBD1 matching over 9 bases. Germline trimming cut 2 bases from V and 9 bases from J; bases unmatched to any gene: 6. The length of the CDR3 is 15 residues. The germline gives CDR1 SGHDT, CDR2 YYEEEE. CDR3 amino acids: CASSFGDRESSPLHF. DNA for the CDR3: TGTGCCAGCAGCTTCGGGGACAGGGAAAGTTCACCCCTCCACTTT.

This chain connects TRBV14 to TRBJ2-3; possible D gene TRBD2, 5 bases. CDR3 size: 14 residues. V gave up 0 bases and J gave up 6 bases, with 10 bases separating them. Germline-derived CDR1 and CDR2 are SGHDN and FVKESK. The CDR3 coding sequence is TGTGCCAGCAGCCAAGACCCGAGGAGGGATACGCAGTATTTT. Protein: CASSQDPRRDTQYF.

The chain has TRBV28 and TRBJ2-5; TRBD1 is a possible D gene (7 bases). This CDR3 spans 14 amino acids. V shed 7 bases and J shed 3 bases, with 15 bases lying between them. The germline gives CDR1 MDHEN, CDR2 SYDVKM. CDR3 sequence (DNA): TGTGCCAGCAACCAGGGGGGAGTAAAAGAGACCCAGTACTTC. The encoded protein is CASNQGGVKETQYF.

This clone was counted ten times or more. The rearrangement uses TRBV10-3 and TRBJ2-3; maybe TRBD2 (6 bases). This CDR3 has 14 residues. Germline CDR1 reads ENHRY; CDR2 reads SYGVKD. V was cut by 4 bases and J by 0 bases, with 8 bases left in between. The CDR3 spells CAISASGSTDTQYF. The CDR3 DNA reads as TGTGCCATCAGTGCCAGCGGGAGCACAGATACGCAGTATTTT.

The CDR3 DNA reads as TGTGCCAGCAGCATTAGGGGGACCTACTCCCTAAACATTGATACGCAGTATTTT. Translation: CASSIRGTYSLNIDTQYF. The chain couples TRBV7-2 to TRBJ2-3, with TRBD1 as a possible D gene (6 bases). The CDR3 runs 18 residues. Looked up from germline, CDR1 is SGHTA and CDR2 is FQGNSA. V shed 5 bases and J shed 6 bases, with 27 bases lying between them.

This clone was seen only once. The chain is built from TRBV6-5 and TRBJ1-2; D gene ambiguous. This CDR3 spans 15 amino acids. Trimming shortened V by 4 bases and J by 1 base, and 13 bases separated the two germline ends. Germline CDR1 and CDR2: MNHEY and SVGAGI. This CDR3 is CASSFNAGYNYGYTF. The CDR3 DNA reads TGTGCCAGCAGTTTTAACGCAGGCTATAACTATGGCTACACCTTC.

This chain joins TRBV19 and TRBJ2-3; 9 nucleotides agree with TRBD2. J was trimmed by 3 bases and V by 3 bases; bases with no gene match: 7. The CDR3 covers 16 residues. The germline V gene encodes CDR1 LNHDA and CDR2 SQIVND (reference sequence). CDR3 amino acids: CASSIGRGGLTDTQYF. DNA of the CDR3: TGTGCCAGTAGTATCGGGCGGGGGGGCCTAACAGATACGCAGTATTTT.

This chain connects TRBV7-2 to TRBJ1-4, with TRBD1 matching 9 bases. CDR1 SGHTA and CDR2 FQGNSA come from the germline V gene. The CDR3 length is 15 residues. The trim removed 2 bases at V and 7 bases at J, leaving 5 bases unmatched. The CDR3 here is CASSLRQGVGEKLFF. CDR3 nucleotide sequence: TGTGCCAGCAGCTTAAGACAGGGGGTTGGTGAAAAACTGTTTTTT.

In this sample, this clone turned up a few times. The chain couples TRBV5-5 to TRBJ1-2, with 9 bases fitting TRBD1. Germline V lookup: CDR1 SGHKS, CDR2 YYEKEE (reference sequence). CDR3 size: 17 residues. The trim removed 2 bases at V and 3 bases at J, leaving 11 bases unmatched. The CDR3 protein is CASSFPSAGDRDYGYTF. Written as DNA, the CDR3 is TGTGCCAGCAGCTTCCCTTCGGCCGGGGACAGGGACTATGGCTACACCTTC.

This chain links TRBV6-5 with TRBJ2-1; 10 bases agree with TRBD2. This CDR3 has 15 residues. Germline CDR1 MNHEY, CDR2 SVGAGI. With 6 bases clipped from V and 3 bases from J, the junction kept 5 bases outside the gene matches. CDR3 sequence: CASRLSGGVYNEQFF. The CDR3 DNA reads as TGTGCCAGCAGGCTAAGCGGGGGGGTCTACAATGAGCAGTTCTTC.

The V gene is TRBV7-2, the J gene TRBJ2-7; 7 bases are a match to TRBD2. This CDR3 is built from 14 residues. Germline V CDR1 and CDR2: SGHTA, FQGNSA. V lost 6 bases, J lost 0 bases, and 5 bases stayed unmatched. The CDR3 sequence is CASRSSGDSYEQYF. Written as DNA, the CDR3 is TGTGCCAGCAGGTCAAGCGGGGACTCCTACGAGCAGTACTTC.

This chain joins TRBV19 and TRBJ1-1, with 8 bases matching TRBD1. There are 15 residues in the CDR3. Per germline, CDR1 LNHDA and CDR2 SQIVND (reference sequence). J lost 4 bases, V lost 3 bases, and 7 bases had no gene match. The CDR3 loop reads CASSIRGPQGTEAFF. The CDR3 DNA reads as TGTGCCAGTAGTATCAGGGGGCCCCAGGGCACTGAAGCTTTCTTT. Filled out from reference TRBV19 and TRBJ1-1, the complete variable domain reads DGGITQSPKYLFRKEGQNVTLSCEQNLNHDAMYWYRQDPGQGLRLIYYSQIVNDFQKGDIAEGYSVSREKKESFPLTVTSAQKNPTAFYLCASSIRGPQGTEAFFGQGTRLTVV.